This entry is about one T cell receptor beta chain. The antigen is unknown. Germline loops: CDR1 DFQATT, CDR2 SNEGSKA (reference sequence). The CDR3 has 13 residues. V was pared by 3 bases and J by 7 bases, with 16 bases between. The sample originates from a study of T-cell reconstitution after alpha-beta-depleted transplantation in children. Overall study results and limits: Some patients' high day-60 TCRbeta diversity was attributed to recipient cells surviving conditioning. There were reportedly several hundred expanded graft clones from which alpha-beta T cells came about two months after transplant.

Unique molecular identifiers featured in how the TCRbeta library was prepared. TCRdb fed the PCR reads into MiXCR, producing one record per CDR3 protein. Of 550,000 to 800,000 distinct CDR3 sequences listed, 13% were seen once; the top ten hold 0.75% to 0.85%. The rearrangement links TRBV20-1 to TRBJ2-7, with a weak D call TRBD1 (6 bases). This receptor was identified in a girl aged 2-10 years with congenital amegakaryocytic thrombocytopenia, due to receive a stem cell transplant. Specimen: PBMCs, collected before TCRalphabeta/CD19-depleted stem cell transplant. The CDR3 is CSASPPGVREQYF. CDR3 nucleotides: TGCAGTGCTAGCCCCCCAGGGGTGAGGGAGCAGTACTTC.